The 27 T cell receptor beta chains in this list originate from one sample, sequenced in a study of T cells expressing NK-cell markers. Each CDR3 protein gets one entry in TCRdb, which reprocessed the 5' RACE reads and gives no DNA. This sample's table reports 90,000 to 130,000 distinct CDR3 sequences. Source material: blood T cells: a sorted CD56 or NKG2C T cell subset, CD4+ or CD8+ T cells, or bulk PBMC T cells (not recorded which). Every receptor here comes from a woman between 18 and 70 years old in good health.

The CDR3 region is CSAPVPNSNQPQHF. V gene TRBV20-1 combines with J gene TRBJ1-5. Germline V CDR1 and CDR2: DFQATT, SNEGSKA (reference sequence). The CDR3 runs to 14 residues.

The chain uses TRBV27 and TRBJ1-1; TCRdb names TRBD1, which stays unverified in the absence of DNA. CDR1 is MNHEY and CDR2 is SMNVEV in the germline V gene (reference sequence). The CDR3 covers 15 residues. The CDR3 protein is CASSALQGARAEAFF.

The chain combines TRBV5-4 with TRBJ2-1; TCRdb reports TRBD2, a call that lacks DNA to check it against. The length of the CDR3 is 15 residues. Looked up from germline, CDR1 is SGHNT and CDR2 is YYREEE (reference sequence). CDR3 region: CASSYTSGYYNEQFF.

CDR3 in amino acids: CASRDSPQETQYF. This chain connects TRBV19 to TRBJ2-5; TCRdb lists TRBD1, though no DNA is available to test this call. The CDR3 length is 13 residues. Germline loops: CDR1 LNHDA, CDR2 SQIVND (reference sequence).

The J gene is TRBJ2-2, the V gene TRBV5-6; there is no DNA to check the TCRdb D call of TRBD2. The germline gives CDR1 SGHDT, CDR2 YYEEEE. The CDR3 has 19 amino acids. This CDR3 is CASSLGVDERGANTGELFF. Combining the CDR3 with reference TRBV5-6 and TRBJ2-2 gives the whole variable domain DAGVTQSPTHLIKTRGQQVTLRCSPKSGHDTVSWYQQALGQGPQFIFQYYEEEERQRGNFPDRFSGHQFPNYSSELNVNALLLGDSALYLCASSLGVDERGANTGELFFGEGSRLTVL.

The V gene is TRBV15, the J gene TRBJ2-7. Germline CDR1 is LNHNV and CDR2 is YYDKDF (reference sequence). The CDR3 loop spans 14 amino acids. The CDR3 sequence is CATSSDAEYYEQYF.

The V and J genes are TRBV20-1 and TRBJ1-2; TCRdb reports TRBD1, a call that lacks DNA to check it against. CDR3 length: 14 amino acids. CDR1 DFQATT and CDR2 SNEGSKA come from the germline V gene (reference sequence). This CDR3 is CSASGGPSNYGYTF.

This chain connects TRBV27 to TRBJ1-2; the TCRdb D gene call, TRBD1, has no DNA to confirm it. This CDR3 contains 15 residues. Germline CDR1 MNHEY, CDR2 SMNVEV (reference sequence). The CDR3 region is CASSLSPGTGYGYTF.

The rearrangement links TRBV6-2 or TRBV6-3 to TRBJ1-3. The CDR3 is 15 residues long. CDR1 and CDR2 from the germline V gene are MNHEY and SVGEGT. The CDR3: CASSYLSDSGNTIYF.

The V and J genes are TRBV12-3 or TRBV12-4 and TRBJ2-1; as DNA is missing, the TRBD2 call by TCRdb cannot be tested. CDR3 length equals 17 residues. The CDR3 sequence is CASSSRPLAGYYNEQFF.

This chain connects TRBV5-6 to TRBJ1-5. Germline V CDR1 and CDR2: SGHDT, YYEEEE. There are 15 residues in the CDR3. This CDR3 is CASSSTWTANQPQHF. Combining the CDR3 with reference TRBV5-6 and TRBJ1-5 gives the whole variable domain DAGVTQSPTHLIKTRGQQVTLRCSPKSGHDTVSWYQQALGQGPQFIFQYYEEEERQRGNFPDRFSGHQFPNYSSELNVNALLLGDSALYLCASSSTWTANQPQHFGDGTRLSIL.

CDR3: CASSPGVANTEAFF. The chain employs TRBV9 and TRBJ1-1; TCRdb indicates TRBD1, and absent DNA this call remains unverified. CDR1 and CDR2 from the germline V gene are SGDLS and YYNGEE. The CDR3 has 14 residues. Variable domain in full (rest from reference TRBV9 and TRBJ1-1): DSGVTQTPKHLITATGQRVTLRCSPRSGDLSVYWYQQSLDQGLQFLIQYYNGEERAKGNILERFSAQQFPDLHSELNLSSLELGDSALYFCASSPGVANTEAFFGQGTRLTVV.

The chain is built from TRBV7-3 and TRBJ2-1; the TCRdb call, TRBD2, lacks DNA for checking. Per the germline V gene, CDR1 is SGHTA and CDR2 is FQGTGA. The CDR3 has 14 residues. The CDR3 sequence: CASSLAGGPKGQFF.

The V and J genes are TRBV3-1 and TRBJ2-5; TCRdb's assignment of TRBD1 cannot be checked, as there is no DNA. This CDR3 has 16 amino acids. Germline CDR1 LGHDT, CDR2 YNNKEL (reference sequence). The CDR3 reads CASSQIRDNYQETQYF.

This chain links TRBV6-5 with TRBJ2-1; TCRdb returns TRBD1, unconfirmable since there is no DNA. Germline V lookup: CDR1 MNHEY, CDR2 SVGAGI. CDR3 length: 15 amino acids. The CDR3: CASSYSTGAYNEQFF.

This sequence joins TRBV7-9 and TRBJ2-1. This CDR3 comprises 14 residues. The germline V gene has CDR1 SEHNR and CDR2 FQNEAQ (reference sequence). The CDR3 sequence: CASSSEVTYNEQFF.

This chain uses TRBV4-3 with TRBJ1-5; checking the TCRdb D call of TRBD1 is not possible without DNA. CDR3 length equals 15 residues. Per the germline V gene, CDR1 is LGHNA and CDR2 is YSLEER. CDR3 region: CASSQGIQGIQPQHF.

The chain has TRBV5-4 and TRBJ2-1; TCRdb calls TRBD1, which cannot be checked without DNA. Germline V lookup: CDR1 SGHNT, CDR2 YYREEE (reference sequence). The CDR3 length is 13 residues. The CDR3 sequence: CASSLVPGGEQFF. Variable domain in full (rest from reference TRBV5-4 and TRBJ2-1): ETGVTQSPTHLIKTRGQQVTLRCSSQSGHNTVSWYQQALGQGPQFIFQYYREEENGRGNFPPRFSGLQFPNYSSELNVNALELDDSALYLCASSLVPGGEQFFGPGTRLTVL.

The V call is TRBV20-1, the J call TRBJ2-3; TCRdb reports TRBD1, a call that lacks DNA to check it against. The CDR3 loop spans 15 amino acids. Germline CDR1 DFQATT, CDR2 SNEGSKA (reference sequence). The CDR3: CSARGGPGGTDTQYF.

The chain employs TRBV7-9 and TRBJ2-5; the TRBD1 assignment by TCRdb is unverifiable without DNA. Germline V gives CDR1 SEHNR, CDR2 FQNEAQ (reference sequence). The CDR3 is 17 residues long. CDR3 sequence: CASSFSGTGSFQETQYF. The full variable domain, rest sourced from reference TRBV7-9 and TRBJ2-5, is DTGVSQNPRHKITKRGQNVTFRCDPISEHNRLYWYRQTLGQGPEFLTYFQNEAQLEKSRLLSDRFSAERPKGSFSTLEIQRTEQGDSAMYLCASSFSGTGSFQETQYFGPGTRLLVL.

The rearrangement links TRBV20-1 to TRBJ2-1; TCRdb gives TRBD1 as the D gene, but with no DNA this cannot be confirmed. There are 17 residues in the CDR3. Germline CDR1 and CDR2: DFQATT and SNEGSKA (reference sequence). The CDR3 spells CSARDGRSRGHHSEQFF.

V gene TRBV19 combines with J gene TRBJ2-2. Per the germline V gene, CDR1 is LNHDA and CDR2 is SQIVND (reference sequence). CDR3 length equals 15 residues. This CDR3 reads CASNHINPNTGELFF.

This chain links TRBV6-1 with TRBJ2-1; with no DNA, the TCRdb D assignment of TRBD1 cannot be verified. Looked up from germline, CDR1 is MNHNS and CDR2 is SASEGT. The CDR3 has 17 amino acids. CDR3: CASSEISGQGIKDEQFF.

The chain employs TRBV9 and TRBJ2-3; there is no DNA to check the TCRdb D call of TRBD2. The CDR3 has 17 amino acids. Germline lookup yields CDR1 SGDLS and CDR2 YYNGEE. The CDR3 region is CASSGKGAGGPGDTQYF.

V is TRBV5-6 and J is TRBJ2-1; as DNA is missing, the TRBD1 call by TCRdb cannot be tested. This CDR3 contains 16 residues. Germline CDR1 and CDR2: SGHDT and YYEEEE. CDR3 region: CASSLNPGQFLNEQFF.

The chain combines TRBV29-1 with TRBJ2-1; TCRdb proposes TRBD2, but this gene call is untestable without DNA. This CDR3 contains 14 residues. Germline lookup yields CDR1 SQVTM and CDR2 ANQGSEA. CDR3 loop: CSVPLAGGTNEQFF.

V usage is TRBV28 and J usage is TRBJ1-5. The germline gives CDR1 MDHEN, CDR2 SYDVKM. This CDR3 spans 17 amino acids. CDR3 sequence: CASSSPPLRTYNQPQHF.